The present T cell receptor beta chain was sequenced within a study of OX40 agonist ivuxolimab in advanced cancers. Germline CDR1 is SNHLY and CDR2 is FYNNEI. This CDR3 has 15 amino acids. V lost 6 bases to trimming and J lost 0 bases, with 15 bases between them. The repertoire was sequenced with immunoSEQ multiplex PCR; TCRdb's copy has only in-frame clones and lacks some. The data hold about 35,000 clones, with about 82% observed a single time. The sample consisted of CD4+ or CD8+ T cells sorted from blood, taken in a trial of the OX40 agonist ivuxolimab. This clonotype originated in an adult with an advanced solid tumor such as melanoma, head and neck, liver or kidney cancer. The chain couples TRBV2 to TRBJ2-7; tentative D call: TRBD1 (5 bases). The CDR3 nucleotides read TGTGCCAGCAGACAGGTGGGGATGAGCTCCTACGAGCAGTACTTC. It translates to CASRQVGMSSYEQYF. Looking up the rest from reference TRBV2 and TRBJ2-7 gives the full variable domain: EPEVTQTPSHQVTQMGQEVILRCVPISNHLYFYWYRQILGQKVEFLVSFYNNEISEKSEIFDDQFSVERPDGSNFTLKIRSTKLEDSAMYFCASRQVGMSSYEQYFGPGTRLTVT.